Below, 16 T cell receptor beta chains from the same sample are listed, as sequenced in a study of T cell responses to AZD1222 COVID-19 vaccine. The repertoire was sequenced with immunoSEQ multiplex PCR; TCRdb's copy has only in-frame clones and lacks some. The repertoire consists of tens of thousands of clones, with 85% to 90% occurring once and the leading ten covering 6.9%. The sequenced sample was peripheral blood, obtained 28 days after the second AZD1222 dose. The source of these receptors is an adult who received the AZD1222 COVID-19 vaccine.

The chain couples TRBV2 to TRBJ2-1; the match to TRBD2 covers 10 bases. The CDR3 is 14 amino acids. CDR1 and CDR2 from the germline V gene are SNHLY and FYNNEI. J was trimmed by 7 bases and V by 7 bases; bases with no gene match: 7. This CDR3 reads CASKEREGRNEQFF. In DNA, the CDR3 is TGTGCCAGCAAGGAGCGGGAGGGCCGTAATGAGCAGTTCTTC.

This rearrangement joins TRBV5-1 to TRBJ2-2; maybe TRBD2 (5 bases). With 0 bases removed from V and 6 bases from J, the gap between germline ends came to 18 bases. CDR1 and CDR2 (germline): SGHRS, YFSETQ. The CDR3 runs to 17 residues. DNA for the CDR3: TGCGCCAGCAGCTTGGCCCCAAGCGGAAGTATGGCCGGGGAGCTGTTTTTT. It yields the protein CASSLAPSGSMAGELFF.

CDR3 in DNA: TGTGCCAGTGCTAAAGGGGGATTCTCCTACGAGCAGTACTTC. This gives the protein CASAKGGFSYEQYF. The chain has TRBV19 and TRBJ2-7, with a weak D call TRBD1 (6 bases). The germline V gene has CDR1 LNHDA and CDR2 SQIVND (reference sequence). The CDR3 is 14 amino acids. V was trimmed by 8 bases and J by 0 bases, leaving 14 bases between them.

The chain has TRBV11-1 and TRBJ2-1, with 10 bases identical to TRBD2. The CDR3 has 15 residues. Germline V gene lookup returns CDR1 SGHAT and CDR2 FQDESV (reference sequence). V shed 5 bases and J 4 bases; nucleotides not matched to a gene: 5. CDR3 sequence: CASSPGTSVYNEQFF. CDR3 sequence (DNA): TGTGCCAGCAGCCCCGGGACTAGCGTATACAATGAGCAGTTCTTC.

The V and J genes are TRBV19 and TRBJ2-3; possible D gene TRBD2, 6 bases. The ends were cut back, 7 bases at V and 3 bases at J, with 17 bases in the middle. The CDR3 consists of 15 residues. Germline V gene sequence: CDR1 LNHDA, CDR2 SQIVND (reference sequence). This CDR3 reads CASNNVGGRTDTQYF. The DNA of the CDR3 is TGTGCCAGTAATAACGTCGGGGGAAGGACAGATACGCAGTATTTT.

The chain couples TRBV2 to TRBJ2-2; 10 nucleotides align to TRBD2. The CDR3 runs to 14 residues. Trimming at V came to 8 bases and at J to 5 bases, leaving 5 bases not matched to a gene. The germline V gene encodes CDR1 SNHLY and CDR2 FYNNEI. Written as DNA, the CDR3 is TGTGCCAGCCACGGGACTAGCGTTACCGGGGAGCTGTTTTTT. Amino acids: CASHGTSVTGELFF. Full variable domain (rest looked up from reference TRBV2 and TRBJ2-2): EPEVTQTPSHQVTQMGQEVILRCVPISNHLYFYWYRQILGQKVEFLVSFYNNEISEKSEIFDDQFSVERPDGSNFTLKIRSTKLEDSAMYFCASHGTSVTGELFFGEGSRLTVL.

This chain connects TRBV5-1 to TRBJ1-2, with D possibly being TRBD1 (6 bases). This CDR3 region has 14 residues. Germline CDR1 SGHRS, CDR2 YFSETQ. Trimming pared 4 bases from V and 8 bases from J, leaving 18 bases between. The CDR3 reads CASSATTGMGGYTF. The CDR3 nucleotides read TGCGCCAGCAGCGCCACCACAGGGATGGGAGGCTACACCTTC.

The gene calls are TRBV6-5 and TRBJ1-2; the D is unclear. This CDR3 has 14 residues. The germline V gene encodes CDR1 MNHEY and CDR2 SVGAGI. The V end lost 7 bases, the J end lost 3 bases, and 15 bases lay between the germline ends. The CDR3 nucleotides read TGTGCCAGCAAAGAGGGTTTAGGACACTATGGCTACACCTTC. Its protein product is CASKEGLGHYGYTF.

The chain combines TRBV29-1 with TRBJ2-1; tentatively, D is TRBD2 (5 bases). V was cut by 2 bases and J by 4 bases, with 6 bases left in between. CDR1 and CDR2 (germline): SQVTM, ANQGSEA. The CDR3 is 12 amino acids. The CDR3 loop reads CSVELAYNEQFF. CDR3 in DNA: TGCAGCGTTGAACTAGCATACAATGAGCAGTTCTTC.

The rearrangement uses TRBV18 and TRBJ2-5; tentatively, D is TRBD1 (5 bases). Per germline, CDR1 KGHSH and CDR2 LQKENI. There are 14 residues in the CDR3. Trimming removed 2 bases from V and 4 bases from J, with 11 bases in between. The CDR3 region is CASSPRGQGETQYF. The DNA of the CDR3 is TGTGCCAGCTCACCAAGAGGCCAGGGAGAGACCCAGTACTTC.

The chain carries TRBV6-2 or TRBV6-3 and TRBJ1-2; 8 bases match TRBD1. The CDR3 runs to 13 residues. Trimming cost V 2 bases and J 7 bases; bases outside gene matches: 3. In germline, CDR1 is MNHEY, CDR2 SVGEGT. CDR3 region: CASSYRQGFGYTF. CDR3 nucleotides: TGTGCCAGCAGTTACCGACAGGGGTTTGGCTACACCTTC.

This clone turned up a few times. This chain joins TRBV5-5 and TRBJ1-5; D ambiguous. V lost 5 bases, J lost 7 bases, and 13 bases lay in between. This CDR3 is built from 13 residues. Per the germline V gene, CDR1 is SGHKS and CDR2 is YYEKEE (reference sequence). The CDR3 sequence: CASSGEGSQPQHF. CDR3 bases: TGTGCCAGCAGTGGGGAGGGTTCCCAGCCCCAGCATTTT. Drawing the rest from reference TRBV5-5 and TRBJ1-5, the complete variable domain is DAGVTQSPTHLIKTRGQQVTLRCSPISGHKSVSWYQQVLGQGPQFIFQYYEKEERGRGNFPDRFSARQFPNYSSELNVNALLLGDSALYLCASSGEGSQPQHFGDGTRLSIL.

The rearrangement uses TRBV7-6 and TRBJ2-7, with D tentatively TRBD1 (6 bases). Germline values: CDR1 SGHVS, CDR2 FNYEAQ. CDR3 length equals 15 residues. The ends were cut back, 5 bases at V and 1 base at J, with 15 bases in the middle. CDR3 residues: CASSDPLQGSYEQYF. DNA for the CDR3: TGTGCCAGCAGCGATCCACTACAGGGTTCCTACGAGCAGTACTTC.

This rearrangement joins TRBV18 to TRBJ2-5, with 8 bases matching TRBD2. Germline CDR1 KGHSH, CDR2 LQKENI. J was trimmed by 4 bases and V by 3 bases; bases with no gene match: 10. The CDR3 is made up of 16 amino acids. The CDR3 DNA sequence: TGTGCCAGCTCACCCCCCGGACTAGCTATGGGAGAGACCCAGTACTTC. Amino acid sequence: CASSPPGLAMGETQYF. Filled out from reference TRBV18 and TRBJ2-5, the complete variable domain reads NAGVMQNPRHLVRRRGQEARLRCSPMKGHSHVYWYRQLPEEGLKFMVYLQKENIIDESGMPKERFSAEFPKEGPSILRIQQVVRGDSAAYFCASSPPGLAMGETQYFGPGTRLLVL.

The chain carries TRBV19 and TRBJ2-1; D may be TRBD1 (5 bases). V gave up 8 bases and J gave up 0 bases, with 14 bases separating them. The CDR3 totals 15 residues. Germline V gene sequence: CDR1 LNHDA, CDR2 SQIVND (reference sequence). The CDR3 loop is CASRNRRSSYNEQFF. The CDR3 DNA reads TGTGCCAGTCGGAACAGGCGAAGCTCCTACAATGAGCAGTTCTTC.

The rearrangement uses TRBV19 and TRBJ2-5; 8 bases map to TRBD2. CDR1 is LNHDA and CDR2 is SQIVND in the germline V gene (reference sequence). CDR3 size: 15 residues. The trim removed 1 base at V and 4 bases at J, leaving 5 bases unmatched. The CDR3 DNA reads TGTGCCAGTAGTATAGGAGCGGGAGTCTTAGAGACCCAGTACTTC. Protein: CASSIGAGVLETQYF.